This passage covers 6 T cell receptor beta chains from one sample sequenced in a study of tumor and adjacent non-tumor tissue in lung cancer. The template was RNA from unsorted bulk tissue. Three rounds of nested PCR, following a modified ARM-PCR protocol, produced the TCRbeta library. MiXCR was run by TCRdb on the multiplex PCR reads, yielding one entry per CDR3 protein. The sample yields fewer than 120,000 distinct CDR3 sequences, about 80% seen once. Sequenced sample: lung tumor tissue. These TCRs come from a man in his 70s with non-small cell lung cancer.

The V and J genes are TRBV13 and TRBJ2-4, with D possibly matching TRBD1 (5 bases). Germline CDR1 reads PRHDT; CDR2 reads FYEKMQ (reference sequence). V was cut by 5 bases and J by 9 bases, with 17 bases left in between. The CDR3 is 14 amino acids. DNA for the CDR3: TGTGCCAGCAGCACCGGACAATCTACAGCCATTCAGTACTTC. Its translation is CASSTGQSTAIQYF.

Concerning this clonotype: Its ends do not fully match the called genes, so a read error is possible. The chain uses TRBV6-5 and TRBJ1-2; perhaps TRBD1 as D (5 bases). The germline gives CDR1 MNHEY, CDR2 SVGAGI. The CDR3 sequence is 14 residues long. The CDR3: CACFQDMAGYGYTF. CDR3 sequence (DNA): TGTGCCTGCTTTCAGGACATGGCAGGCTATGGCTACACGTTC.

Of note for this clonotype: This may come from a read error, since a much larger clone is one base off. The rearrangement uses TRBV28 and TRBJ1-2; D perhaps matches TRBD1 (5 bases). Germline V gene sequence: CDR1 MDHEN, CDR2 SYDVKM. The CDR3 is 11 residues long. The CDR3 reads CTSSLHGAYTF. Here the CDR3 DNA reads TGTACCAGCAGTTTACACGGGGCCTACACCTTC.

This clonotype was seen once. At one of its ends the junction is not consistent with the germline gene, which may arise from a read error. The rearrangement uses TRBV11-3 and TRBJ2-2; D is tentatively TRBD1 or TRBD2 (6 bases each). The CDR3 runs to 15 residues. The germline V gene encodes CDR1 SGHNT and CDR2 YENEEA. The CDR3 protein is CASSLDGGQNEELFF. The CDR3 DNA reads TGTGCCAGCAGTTTAGACGGGGGCCAGAACGAGGAGCTGTTTTTT.

Notes on this clonotype: The junction differs from germline at one of its ends, possibly a read error. The chain combines TRBV12-3 or TRBV12-4 with TRBJ2-7, with 8 bases aligning to TRBD2. This CDR3 has 14 residues. The CDR3 is CANSSSGGSYEQYF. Here the CDR3 DNA reads TGTGCCAACAGTTCATCGGGGGGGAGCTACGAGCAATACTTC.

As for this clonotype: One end of the junction varies from germline; a read error may be responsible. The gene calls are TRBV6-2 or TRBV6-3 and TRBJ2-7, with D perhaps TRBD2 (6 bases). Per the germline V gene, CDR1 is MNHEY and CDR2 is SVGEGT. This CDR3 region has 14 residues. The CDR3 spells CASDVGLRAYELYF. The DNA for the CDR3 is TGTGCCAGCGATGTGGGACTTCGAGCCTACGAGCTGTACTTC.